Detailed here is one T cell receptor beta chain. No antigen is known for it. CDR3 length: 15 amino acids. Per germline, CDR1 MNHNS and CDR2 SASEGT. The V gene end was trimmed by 8 bases and the J gene end by 1 base; junction bases not matched to a gene: 9. The PCR used 60 Vbeta and 13 Jbeta primers. Sequenced by immunoSEQ multiplex PCR; TCRdb stores in-frame clones only, minus some. The data contain approximately 150,000 clones, less than 9.5% of them singletons. These data originate in a study of cytomegalovirus exposure and HLA in healthy donors. Points from the study as a whole: According to an earlier analysis, most TCR beta V segments yielded productive rearrangements about 87% or about 30% of the time. Immune exposure information comprised only CMV serostatus. Analyzed later, most CMV-associated TCR beta chains appeared HLA-restricted.

This TCR came from a male donor in good health and CMV-seronegative. The genes are TRBV6-1 and TRBJ1-1, with TRBD1 matching over 8 bases. The sequencing sample was made of PBMCs. CDR3 nucleotide sequence: TGTGCCAGCGGAGACAGGGGAAGAGGGAACACTGAAGCTTTCTTT. This translates into CASGDRGRGNTEAFF.